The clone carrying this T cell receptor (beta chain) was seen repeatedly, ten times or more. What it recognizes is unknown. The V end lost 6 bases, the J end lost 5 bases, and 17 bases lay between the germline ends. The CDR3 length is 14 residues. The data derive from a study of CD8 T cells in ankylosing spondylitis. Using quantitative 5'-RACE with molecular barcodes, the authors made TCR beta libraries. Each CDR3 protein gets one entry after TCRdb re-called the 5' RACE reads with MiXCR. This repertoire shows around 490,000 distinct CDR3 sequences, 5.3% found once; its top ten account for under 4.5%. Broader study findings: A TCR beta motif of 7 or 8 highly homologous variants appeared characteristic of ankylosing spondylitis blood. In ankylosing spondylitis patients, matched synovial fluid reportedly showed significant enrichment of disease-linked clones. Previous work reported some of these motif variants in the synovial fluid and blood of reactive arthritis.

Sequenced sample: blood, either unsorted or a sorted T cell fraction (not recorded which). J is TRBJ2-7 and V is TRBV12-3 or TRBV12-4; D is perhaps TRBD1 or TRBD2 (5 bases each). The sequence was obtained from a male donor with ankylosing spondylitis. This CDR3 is CASSRDSLGDEQYF. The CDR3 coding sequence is TGTGCCAGCAGCCGAGACAGCCTCGGGGACGAGCAGTACTTC.